A single sample gave rise to the 20 T cell receptor beta chains below, sequenced in a study of cytomegalovirus exposure and HLA in healthy donors. 60 Vbeta and 13 Jbeta primers were used in PCR. The assay was immunoSEQ multiplex PCR, and TCRdb's table has in-frame clones only and misses some. Among 150,000 to 200,000 clones, about 85% were seen once, and the ten largest hold more than 1.5%. The sequenced material came from PBMCs. The receptor set was obtained from a man in his late teens or twenties in good health and CMV-seronegative.

The gene calls are TRBV5-1 and TRBJ2-7; the match to TRBD1 covers 7 bases. The CDR3 totals 14 residues. Germline trimming cut 6 bases from V and 1 base from J; bases unmatched to any gene: 7. Germline V gene sequence: CDR1 SGHRS, CDR2 YFSETQ. The CDR3 region is CASTPGTASYEQYF. The CDR3 DNA is TGCGCCAGCACCCCCGGGACAGCTTCCTACGAGCAGTACTTC.

The rearrangement uses TRBV6-1 and TRBJ2-1, with TRBD2 matching 11 bases. This CDR3 has 15 amino acids. CDR1 and CDR2 from the germline V gene are MNHNS and SASEGT. With V trimmed by 8 bases and J by 5 bases, 8 bases remained unmatched. CDR3: CASSGASGGNNEQFF. The CDR3 DNA follows: TGTGCCAGCTCGGGGGCTAGCGGGGGGAACAATGAGCAGTTCTTC.

DNA of the CDR3: TGTGCCAGCTCACCCGATAACCCGGGGCTGTTTTTT. Protein sequence: CASSPDNPGLFF. The rearrangement uses TRBV18 and TRBJ1-4; no reliable D call. V dropped 3 bases and J dropped 14 bases, with 13 bases sitting between them. The CDR3 has 12 residues. Germline lookup yields CDR1 KGHSH and CDR2 LQKENI.

This chain joins TRBV7-9 and TRBJ2-5; 8 bases align to TRBD1. The CDR3 runs to 15 residues. J was trimmed by 0 bases and V by 5 bases; bases with no gene match: 5. CDR1 and CDR2 (germline): SEHNR, FQNEAQ (reference sequence). DNA of the CDR3: TGTGCCAGCAGCCCAGGACAGGGCTACCAAGAGACCCAGTACTTC. The encoded protein is CASSPGQGYQETQYF.

The chain recombines TRBV11-2 with TRBJ2-5; the match to TRBD2 covers 8 bases. Per the germline V gene, CDR1 is SGHAT and CDR2 is FQNNGV. The CDR3 totals 16 residues. V lost 5 bases and J lost 5; bases outside the gene matches: 13. DNA for the CDR3: TGTGCCAGCAGCCCCCCTTCGTCGAGCGGGGGTGAGACCCAGTACTTC. It yields the protein CASSPPSSSGGETQYF.

This sequence joins TRBV7-7 and TRBJ1-5; the D gene is possibly TRBD1 (6 bases). The CDR3 is 13 residues long. V was clipped by 5 bases and J by 6 bases, with 11 bases between them. The germline V gene encodes CDR1 SSHAT and CDR2 FNYEAQ (reference sequence). CDR3 sequence reads: CASSPDRFQPQHF. In nucleotides, the CDR3 is TGTGCCAGCAGCCCAGACAGGTTTCAGCCCCAGCATTTT.

The DNA for the CDR3 is TGTGCCAGGGGGACAGCCTCTGGAAACACCATATATTTT. This codes for CARGTASGNTIYF. V and J are TRBV2 and TRBJ1-3; 7 positions match TRBD1. Germline CDR1 and CDR2: SNHLY and FYNNEI. This CDR3 contains 13 residues. V lost 9 bases to trimming and J lost 0 bases; unmatched junction nucleotides: 2.

This clone was seen a few times. The V and J genes are TRBV5-8 and TRBJ1-1, with D uncertain. Per germline, CDR1 SGHTS and CDR2 YDEGEE. V lost 5 bases to trimming and J lost 1 base, with 12 bases between them. CDR3 size: 14 residues. CDR3 loop: CASSLHGENTEAFF. CDR3 bases: TGTGCCAGCAGTCTTCACGGTGAGAACACTGAAGCTTTCTTT.

This chain uses TRBV4-3 with TRBJ2-2, with 8 bases lining up with TRBD2. J gave up 4 bases and V 4 bases, and 8 bases lay outside the gene matches. The V gene's germline CDR1 is LGHNA and CDR2 YSLEER. This CDR3 is 16 amino acids long. The DNA of the CDR3 is TGCGCCAGCAGCCGCAGAGCGGGAGTGGGCACCGGGGAGCTGTTTTTT. Its translation: CASSRRAGVGTGELFF.

CDR3 residues: CASSHKWGRETQYF. The CDR3, as DNA: TGTGCCAGCAGCCACAAGTGGGGGCGAGAGACCCAGTACTTC. This rearrangement joins TRBV7-9 to TRBJ2-5; D possibly corresponds to TRBD1 (6 bases). Trimming shortened V by 5 bases and J by 4 bases, and 14 bases separated the two germline ends. In germline, CDR1 is SEHNR, CDR2 FQNEAQ (reference sequence). The CDR3 totals 14 residues. Looking up the rest from reference TRBV7-9 and TRBJ2-5 gives the full variable domain: DTGVSQNPRHKITKRGQNVTFRCDPISEHNRLYWYRQTLGQGPEFLTYFQNEAQLEKSRLLSDRFSAERPKGSFSTLEIQRTEQGDSAMYLCASSHKWGRETQYFGPGTRLLVL.

This clone appeared once. This CDR3 is CASSLELAGEGFF. In DNA, the CDR3 is TGTGCCAGCAGTTTAGAACTAGCGGGAGAGGGGTTCTTC. The rearrangement joins TRBV28 to TRBJ2-1; 11 positions match TRBD2. CDR1 MDHEN and CDR2 SYDVKM come from the germline V gene. Trimming took 2 bases from V and 15 from J; bases not matched to a gene: 6. This CDR3 is 13 amino acids long.

This chain joins TRBV15 and TRBJ1-1, with D possibly being TRBD1 (5 bases). The CDR3 is made up of 16 amino acids. The V end was cut by 5 bases, the J end by 3 bases, with 19 bases between. Germline assignment: CDR1 LNHNV and CDR2 YYDKDF (reference sequence). The CDR3 reads CATSSLFGAVDTEAFF. DNA for the CDR3: TGTGCCACCAGCTCACTCTTTGGGGCAGTAGACACTGAAGCTTTCTTT. Filled out from reference TRBV15 and TRBJ1-1, the complete variable domain reads DAMVIQNPRYQVTQFGKPVTLSCSQTLNHNVMYWYQQKSSQAPKLLFHYYDKDFNNEADTPDNFQSRRPNTSFCFLDIRSPGLGDTAMYLCATSSLFGAVDTEAFFGQGTRLTVV.

The table lists this clone with a count of one. The rearrangement uses TRBV30 and TRBJ1-2, with D possibly matching TRBD1 (6 bases). There are 11 residues in the CDR3. Germline CDR1 and CDR2: GTSNPN and SVGIG (reference sequence). Trimming removed 4 bases from V and 6 bases from J, with 9 bases in between. The chain's CDR3 is CAWNEGDGYTF. CDR3 in DNA: TGTGCCTGGAATGAGGGGGATGGCTACACCTTC.

This clone has just a few counts. The chain couples TRBV2 to TRBJ1-6, with 9 bases identical to TRBD1. CDR3 length: 21 amino acids. J gave up 0 bases and V 4 bases, and 16 bases lay outside the gene matches. Germline V gene sequence: CDR1 SNHLY, CDR2 FYNNEI. CDR3 region: CASSVDPGTGTPSSYNSPLHF. Written as DNA, the CDR3 is TGTGCCAGCAGTGTCGACCCCGGGACAGGGACACCGAGCTCCTATAATTCACCCCTCCACTTT.

This clone was counted between two and nine times. The V call is TRBV5-1, the J call TRBJ1-1; D is uncertain. The CDR3 runs to 13 residues. Per the germline V gene, CDR1 is SGHRS and CDR2 is YFSETQ. V dropped 0 bases and J dropped 1 base, with 4 bases sitting between them. The CDR3 loop reads CASSLVRNTEAFF. In DNA form, the CDR3 reads TGCGCCAGCAGCTTGGTCCGGAACACTGAAGCTTTCTTT. Using reference TRBV5-1 and TRBJ1-1 for the parts outside the CDR3, the full variable domain is KAGVTQTPRYLIKTRGQQVTLSCSPISGHRSVSWYQQTPGQGLQFLFEYFSETQRNKGNFPGRFSGRQFSNSRSEMNVSTLELGDSALYLCASSLVRNTEAFFGQGTRLTVV.

V gene TRBV19 combines with J gene TRBJ2-2, with D perhaps TRBD1 (6 bases). The length of the CDR3 is 13 residues. CDR1 and CDR2 (germline): LNHDA, SQIVND (reference sequence). Trimming cost V 7 bases and J 8 bases, with 14 bases left between them. The CDR3 sequence: CASTTGFAGELFF. The CDR3 DNA reads TGTGCCAGTACGACAGGCTTTGCGGGGGAGCTGTTTTTT.

The V call is TRBV15, the J call TRBJ1-5, with 8 bases fitting TRBD1. The ends lost 1 base at V and 4 bases at J; junction bases unmatched: 0. This CDR3 is 14 amino acids long. The germline V gene has CDR1 LNHNV and CDR2 YYDKDF (reference sequence). CDR3 in amino acids: CATSRGQGNQPQHF. The CDR3 DNA reads TGTGCCACCAGCAGAGGACAGGGGAATCAGCCCCAGCATTTT.

This clone appeared a single time. V is TRBV4-1 and J is TRBJ2-5; perhaps TRBD2 as D (6 bases). Germline V lookup: CDR1 MGHRA, CDR2 YSYEKL. V gave up 4 bases and J gave up 4 bases, with 10 bases separating them. The CDR3 is made up of 13 amino acids. In nucleotides, the CDR3 is TGCGCCAGCAGCCGCTGGAGGGGAGAGACCCAGTACTTC. Protein: CASSRWRGETQYF.

The chain is built from TRBV7-3 and TRBJ1-2, with D maybe TRBD1 (5 bases). CDR1 is SGHTA, CDR2 FQGTGA, per germline. The CDR3 totals 13 residues. V lost 2 bases and J lost 7, with 11 bases in between. CDR3: CASSLSGGGGYTF. The CDR3, as DNA: TGTGCCAGCAGCTTATCGGGCGGGGGTGGCTACACCTTC. The full variable domain, with the rest looked up from reference TRBV7-3 and TRBJ1-2, is GAGVSQTPSNKVTEKGKYVELRCDPISGHTALYWYRQSLGQGPEFLIYFQGTGAADDSGLPNDRFFAVRPEGSVSTLKIQRTERGDSAVYLCASSLSGGGGYTFGSGTRLTVV.

The chain links TRBV18 to TRBJ1-5, with 7 bases fitting TRBD1. CDR1 and CDR2 from the germline V gene are KGHSH and LQKENI. The CDR3 totals 16 residues. Trimming removed 1 base from V and 0 bases from J; junction bases left unmatched: 3. The CDR3: CASSPQGAYSNQPQHF. The CDR3 DNA sequence: TGTGCCAGCTCACCACAGGGGGCTTATAGCAATCAGCCCCAGCATTTT.